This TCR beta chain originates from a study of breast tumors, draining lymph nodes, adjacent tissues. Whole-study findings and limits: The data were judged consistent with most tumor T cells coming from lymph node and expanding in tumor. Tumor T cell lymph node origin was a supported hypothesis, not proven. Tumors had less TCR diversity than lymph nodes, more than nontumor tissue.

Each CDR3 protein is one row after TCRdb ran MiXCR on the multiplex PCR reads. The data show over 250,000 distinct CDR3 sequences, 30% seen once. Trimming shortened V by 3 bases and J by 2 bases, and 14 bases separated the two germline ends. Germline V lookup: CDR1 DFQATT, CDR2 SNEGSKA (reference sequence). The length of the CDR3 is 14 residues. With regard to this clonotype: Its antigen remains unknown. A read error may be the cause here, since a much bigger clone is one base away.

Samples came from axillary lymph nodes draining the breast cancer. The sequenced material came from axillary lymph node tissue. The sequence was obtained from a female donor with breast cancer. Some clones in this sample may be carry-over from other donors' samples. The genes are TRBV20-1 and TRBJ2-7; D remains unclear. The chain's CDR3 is CSARLPQVAYEQYF. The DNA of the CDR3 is TGCAGTGCTAGGCTCCCTCAGGTTGCCTACGAGCAGTACTTC.